Shown below are 32 T cell receptor beta chains from a single sample sequenced in a study of post-analysis software for immune sequencing data (dated by TCRdb to about 2015). No antigen has been assigned to these receptors. Library construction relied on PCR. TCRdb names Illumina HiSeq 2500 as the instrument used. To reduce PCR and sequencing biases, unique molecular identifiers were built into the TCR beta cDNA libraries. In TCRdb, the public reads were trimmed at Q25 with fastp and aligned with MiXCR, with productive beta chains retained. Duplicate CDR3 protein sequences are folded into a single record with the most common DNA and genes. The sample profile shows about 460,000 distinct CDR3 sequences; approximately 45% of them were found once. Jointly, the top ten make up roughly 12% of the sample. Overall study outcomes, separate from this receptor: Roughly 5 TRBV segments, including TRBV5-6, TRBV5-1 and TRBV20-1, were significantly more frequent in patients than controls.

The specimen was blood. These receptors were obtained from a girl under 18 with multiple sclerosis.

This clonotype was counted a single time. Mismatch with germline at one junction end may stem from a read error. The chain carries TRBV6-6 and TRBJ2-5, with 12 bases identical to TRBD2. Germline V gene data show CDR1 as MNHNY and CDR2 as SVGAGI (reference sequence). CDR3 length: 14 amino acids. The CDR3 coding sequence is TGTGCCAGCAGTTTAACTAGCGGGAGGAACGAGCAGTATTTC. This translates into CASSLTSGRNEQYF.

This clonotype was recorded a few times. V usage is TRBV10-1 and J usage is TRBJ2-5; D is unresolved. The CDR3 consists of 13 residues. The ends were cut back, 2 bases at V and 2 bases at J, with 6 bases in the middle. Looked up from germline, CDR1 is WNHNN and CDR2 is SYGVQD (reference sequence). CDR3 loop: CASSETKQETQYF. The CDR3 region has the DNA TGCGCCAGCAGTGAGACGAAACAAGAGACCCAGTACTTC.

This clonotype was seen more than once but under ten times. CDR3 bases: TGCGGCTCAGGCAGGCTAGCCTGGGAGCAGTACTTC. As protein: CGSGRLAWEQYF. This chain uses TRBV10-2 with TRBJ2-7; possible D gene TRBD2, 5 bases. The CDR3 sequence is 12 residues long. CDR1 and CDR2 (germline): WSHSY, SAAADI.

This clonotype was seen only a few times. The CDR3 sequence is CASRPQRGLETQYF. For the CDR3, the DNA is TGTGCCAGCAGGCCCCAGAGGGGCTTGGAGACCCAGTACTTC. This chain uses TRBV28 with TRBJ2-5; D tentatively reads TRBD1 or TRBD2 (5 bases each). V was cut by 6 bases and J by 5 bases, with 16 bases left in between. Per germline, CDR1 MDHEN and CDR2 SYDVKM. The CDR3 consists of 14 residues. Together with reference TRBV28 and TRBJ2-5, the CDR3 gives the full variable domain: DVKVTQSSRYLVKRTGEKVFLECVQDMDHENMFWYRQDPGLGLRLIYFSYDVKMKEKGDIPEGYSVSREKKERFSLILESASTNQTSMYLCASRPQRGLETQYFGPGTRLLVL.

The V gene is TRBV18, the J gene TRBJ2-3; the D is unclear. Germline CDR1 reads KGHSH; CDR2 reads LQKENI. The ends were cut back, 0 bases at V and 5 bases at J, with 12 bases in the middle. This CDR3 is built from 15 residues. This CDR3 reads CASSPPTGNLDTQYF. The DNA of the CDR3 is TGTGCCAGCTCACCACCGACCGGCAACCTAGATACGCAGTATTTT. The whole variable domain, remainder taken from reference TRBV18 and TRBJ2-3, is NAGVMQNPRHLVRRRGQEARLRCSPMKGHSHVYWYRQLPEEGLKFMVYLQKENIIDESGMPKERFSAEFPKEGPSILRIQQVVRGDSAAYFCASSPPTGNLDTQYFGPGTRLTVL.

This clonotype occurred once. The rearrangement uses TRBV6-5 and TRBJ2-3; D is possibly TRBD1 (6 bases). Germline lookup yields CDR1 MNHEY and CDR2 SVGAGI. This CDR3 spans 16 amino acids. V shed 6 bases and J shed 2 bases, with 18 bases lying between them. For the CDR3, the DNA is TGTGCCAGCAGCACAAGCCAGGGGTCTATCACAGATACGCAGTATTTT. This codes for CASSTSQGSITDTQYF.

This clonotype came up once. The chain couples TRBV7-9 to TRBJ2-3, with D perhaps TRBD1 (6 bases). This CDR3 is built from 16 residues. V was cut by 0 bases and J by 5 bases, with 15 bases left in between. CDR1 is SEHNR, CDR2 FQNEAQ, per germline (reference sequence). The CDR3 DNA reads TGTGCCAGCAGCTTAGCGCATGGGGGCATCATAGATACGCAGTATTTT. This sequence encodes CASSLAHGGIIDTQYF.

This sequence joins TRBV20-1 and TRBJ2-5, with TRBD2 identical over 9 bases. Trimming cost V 6 bases and J 5 bases; bases outside gene matches: 7. From germline, CDR1 is DFQATT and CDR2 SNEGSKA (reference sequence). This CDR3 has 13 amino acids. DNA of the CDR3: TGCAGTGCCGCCGGGACTAGCATGGAGACCCAGTACTTC. This sequence encodes CSAAGTSMETQYF.

This clonotype has a single count. The gene calls are TRBV7-8 and TRBJ1-2; TRBD1 is a possible D gene (5 bases). CDR1 and CDR2 from the germline V gene are SGHVS and FQNEAQ. The CDR3 loop spans 14 amino acids. V lost 5 bases, J lost 4 bases, and 14 bases lay in between. The CDR3 loop reads CASSRGTKGYGYTF. The CDR3 coding sequence is TGTGCCAGCAGCCGGGGGACGAAAGGCTATGGCTACACCTTC.

The V and J genes are TRBV27 and TRBJ2-3, with TRBD1 matching over 11 bases. Germline V gives CDR1 MNHEY, CDR2 SMNVEV (reference sequence). This CDR3 is 15 amino acids long. The trim removed 5 bases at V and 5 bases at J, leaving 6 bases unmatched. The CDR3 bases are TGTGCCAGCAGTCCCCGGACAGGGGGCCGAGATACGCAGTATTTT. It codes for CASSPRTGGRDTQYF.

This clonotype was seen only a few times. This rearrangement joins TRBV28 to TRBJ2-5; D possibly corresponds to TRBD2 (6 bases). Trimming shortened V by 5 bases and J by 5 bases, and 15 bases separated the two germline ends. Germline-derived CDR1 and CDR2 are MDHEN and SYDVKM. The CDR3 totals 14 residues. This CDR3 is CASSGTGVGETQYF. The CDR3 bases are TGTGCCAGCAGTGGTACGGGAGTGGGGGAGACCCAGTACTTC.

The chain combines TRBV20-1 with TRBJ2-5; possible D gene TRBD2, 5 bases. Between the trimmed V and J ends, which lost 3 bases and 2 bases, there was a span of 16 bases. Germline V gene sequence: CDR1 DFQATT, CDR2 SNEGSKA (reference sequence). The CDR3 extends over 15 amino acids. The CDR3 DNA sequence: TGCAGTGCTAGTGAGGAGCAGCGGACGCAAGAGACCCAGTACTTC. It specifies CSASEEQRTQETQYF.

V and J are TRBV5-1 and TRBJ2-4; TRBD2 aligns across 8 bases. The DNA end is a closer match to TRBJ2-7, so the J assignment may be wrong. CDR3 length: 14 residues. Germline V CDR1 and CDR2: SGHRS, YFSETQ. The CDR3 DNA reads as TGCGCCAGCAGCTTCCGAGCGGGAGAGTCCGAGCAGTACTTC. It codes for CASSFRAGESEQYF.

V and J are TRBV15 and TRBJ2-1; 7 nucleotides agree with TRBD2. CDR1 is LNHNV and CDR2 is YYDKDF in the germline V gene (reference sequence). The CDR3 is 17 amino acids. With 1 base clipped from V and 4 bases from J, the junction kept 10 bases outside the gene matches. The CDR3 DNA is TGTGCCACCAGCAGAGGGGGTGGTGGCGGGGGATACAATGAGCAGTTCTTC. Its protein is CATSRGGGGGGYNEQFF.

This rearrangement joins TRBV7-9 to TRBJ1-1; D gene uncertain. Per germline, CDR1 SEHNR and CDR2 FQNEAQ (reference sequence). The CDR3 length is 15 residues. Trimming shortened V by 1 base and J by 1 base, and 10 bases separated the two germline ends. DNA for the CDR3: TGTGCCAGCAGCTTAGGGCAGGACCCGAACACTGAAGCTTTCTTT. As protein: CASSLGQDPNTEAFF.

The rearrangement joins TRBV20-1 to TRBJ2-7; TRBD1 agrees at 10 bases. J was trimmed by 0 bases and V by 3 bases; bases with no gene match: 14. The CDR3 is made up of 18 amino acids. Germline CDR1 and CDR2: DFQATT and SNEGSKA (reference sequence). As DNA, the CDR3 is TGCAGTGCTAGGGGGGGACAGGGGCCCCAGCGGGACTCCTACGAGCAGTACTTC. It encodes CSARGGQGPQRDSYEQYF.

CDR3 sequence reads: CASSAGTSGRAGNEQFF. The CDR3 DNA sequence: TGTGCCAGCAGTGCCGGGACTAGCGGGAGGGCCGGCAATGAGCAGTTCTTC. The chain couples TRBV6-1 to TRBJ2-1; 16 bases are shared with TRBD2. The ends lost 4 bases at V and 6 bases at J; junction bases unmatched: 6. The CDR3 sequence is 17 residues long. The germline gives CDR1 MNHNS, CDR2 SASEGT.

The chain combines TRBV30 with TRBJ2-7, with D unclear. The CDR3 extends over 13 amino acids. CDR1 is GTSNPN and CDR2 is SVGIG in the germline V gene (reference sequence). V was pared by 2 bases and J by 3 bases, with 11 bases between. The CDR3 DNA is TGTGCCTGGAGTAAAGGCGAGTTCTACGAGCAGTACTTC. It codes for CAWSKGEFYEQYF.

This sequence joins TRBV5-1 and TRBJ2-5; D call uncertain. Germline values: CDR1 SGHRS, CDR2 YFSETQ. The CDR3 has 15 amino acids. Trimming removed 6 bases from V and 2 bases from J, with 17 bases in between. The CDR3 coding sequence is TGCGCCAGCACCATAAGGACGGGTACTCAAGAGACCCAGTACTTC. This translates into CASTIRTGTQETQYF.

This clonotype has more than one count but fewer than ten. The V and J genes are TRBV29-1 and TRBJ2-5, with 8 bases that match TRBD2. The CDR3 spans 12 residues. Germline V gene data show CDR1 as SQVTM and CDR2 as ANQGSEA. J lost 11 bases, V lost 4 bases, and 9 bases had no gene match. CDR3 in DNA: TGCAGCGTTGGGCAGCGGGAGAATGAGCAGTACTTC. Translated, it gives CSVGQRENEQYF.

The rearrangement joins TRBV6-6 to TRBJ2-1; D not resolved. Trimming took off 4 bases at V and 0 bases at J, with 10 bases between the two ends. The CDR3 has 15 residues. Germline CDR1 and CDR2: MNHNY and SVGAGI (reference sequence). CDR3 bases: TGTGCCAGCAGTTTAACAGAACCCTCCTACAATGAGCAGTTCTTC. Translating it yields CASSLTEPSYNEQFF.

The CDR3 region has the DNA TGTGCCAGCGCTAGTTCGGCCGACGAGCAGTACTTC. Translating it yields CASASSADEQYF. V gene TRBV18 combines with J gene TRBJ2-7; no clear D. With 8 bases removed from V and 5 bases from J, the gap between germline ends came to 13 bases. The CDR3 length is 12 residues. The germline CDR1 and CDR2 sequences are KGHSH and LQKENI.

The CDR3 nucleotides read TGCGCCAGCAGCCAAGGAGGGTTGGGGGGAGGCTACGAGCAGTACTTC. Translated, it gives CASSQGGLGGGYEQYF. The chain joins TRBV4-1 to TRBJ2-7; D is possibly TRBD2 (6 bases). Germline CDR1 MGHRA, CDR2 YSYEKL. This CDR3 has 16 residues. V shed 1 base and J shed 3 bases, with 16 bases lying between them.

The chain links TRBV7-8 to TRBJ1-1, with D unresolved. The V end lost 1 base, the J end lost 10 bases, and 13 bases lay between the germline ends. Germline CDR1 reads SGHVS; CDR2 reads FQNEAQ. CDR3 length: 13 amino acids. The CDR3 nucleotides are TGTGCCAGCAGCTTAGAATCATGGGATAGAGCTTTCTTT. The encoded protein is CASSLESWDRAFF.

Details on this clonotype: A much bigger clone sits one base away, suggesting this may be a read error. The chain joins TRBV20-1 to TRBJ1-5; D is perhaps TRBD1 (5 bases). Germline V CDR1 and CDR2: DFQATT, SNEGSKA (reference sequence). V was cut by 8 bases and J by 9 bases, with 20 bases left in between. CDR3 length: 13 residues. This chain's CDR3 is CSTNAGGVGPQHF. CDR3 nucleotides: TGCAGTACCAACGCGGGGGGTGTTGGGCCCCAGCATTTT.

This clonotype was seen a few times. This rearrangement joins TRBV27 to TRBJ2-5; D is ambiguous. The end of the DNA aligns better with TRBJ2-7, so the J call may be wrong. The CDR3 spans 14 residues. Germline V gene data show CDR1 as MNHEY and CDR2 as SMNVEV (reference sequence). The CDR3 protein is CASSFSTAANEQYF. The CDR3 DNA is TGTGCCAGCAGTTTCTCGACTGCGGCCAACGAGCAGTACTTC.

This clonotype was seen only a few times. V gene TRBV7-9 combines with J gene TRBJ2-1, with D hard to call. The germline gives CDR1 SEHNR, CDR2 FQNEAQ (reference sequence). This CDR3 region has 14 residues. V was trimmed by 7 bases and J by 0 bases, leaving 10 bases between them. CDR3 bases: TGTGCCAGCAAGATATCCCTCTCCTACAATGAGCAGTTCTTC. Its translation is CASKISLSYNEQFF.

This sequence joins TRBV6-6 and TRBJ2-1; 8 bases are shared with TRBD1. The CDR3 totals 15 residues. V lost 4 bases and J lost 5; bases outside the gene matches: 7. Germline loops: CDR1 MNHNY, CDR2 SVGAGI (reference sequence). The CDR3 coding sequence is TGTGCCAGCAGTTCCGGACAGGGAATGGACAATGAGCAGTTCTTC. It translates to CASSSGQGMDNEQFF.

This clonotype was seen many times. The chain joins TRBV7-7 to TRBJ2-7, with D tentatively TRBD2 (6 bases). There are 14 residues in the CDR3. The V gene's germline CDR1 is SSHAT and CDR2 FNYEAQ (reference sequence). The CDR3 sequence is CASVERGTSYEQYF. CDR3 sequence (DNA): TGTGCTAGCGTAGAACGGGGGACCTCCTACGAGCAGTACTTC.

The chain is built from TRBV7-2 and TRBJ1-1, with D unresolved. Trimming took 6 bases from V and 6 from J, leaving 8 bases between them. Germline V gene data show CDR1 as SGHTA and CDR2 as FQGNSA. The CDR3 totals 11 residues. The DNA for the CDR3 is TGTGCCAGCAGTCGTAGTTCTGAAGCTTTCTTT. Residues: CASSRSSEAFF.

This chain uses TRBV2 with TRBJ1-5; a weak D match, TRBD1 (6 bases). In germline, CDR1 is SNHLY, CDR2 FYNNEI. With 6 bases removed from V and 0 bases from J, the gap between germline ends came to 12 bases. The CDR3 runs to 15 residues. The chain's CDR3 is CASSRQEYSNQPQHF. The CDR3 nucleotides are TGTGCCAGCAGCAGACAGGAATATAGCAATCAGCCCCAGCATTTT.

The chain is built from TRBV5-1 and TRBJ2-5; D may be TRBD2 (5 bases). The CDR3 is 12 residues long. Germline lookup yields CDR1 SGHRS and CDR2 YFSETQ. The V end lost 5 bases, the J end lost 5 bases, and 10 bases lay between the germline ends. The CDR3 spells CASRSSGETQYF. CDR3 DNA: TGCGCCAGCAGATCCTCGGGGGAGACCCAGTACTTC.